Following are 25 T cell receptor beta chains from one sample sequenced in a study of T cells in Graves' hyperthyroidism and ophthalmopathy. Researchers took RNA transcripts and amplified the TCR beta CDR3 regions from them. A set of HTBI primers served as the primers for a first-round RT-PCR of the TCR CDR3. TCRdb independently ran MiXCR on the multiplex PCR reads; one entry per CDR3 protein. The profile shows approximately 400,000 distinct CDR3 sequences, approximately 14% of them singletons. Sample: blood. The receptors come from a woman between 18 and 29 years old with Graves' hyperthyroidism.

The chain carries TRBV29-1 and TRBJ1-4; tentative D call: TRBD1 (5 bases). The germline V gene has CDR1 SQVTM and CDR2 ANQGSEA. The CDR3 loop spans 12 amino acids. CDR3 sequence (DNA): TGCGGCGCATTGGGGGGGAATGAAAAACTGTTTTTT. Protein sequence: CGALGGNEKLFF.

This clonotype was counted a few times. This chain connects TRBV5-1 to TRBJ1-6; D perhaps matches TRBD1 (6 bases). The V end was cut by 0 bases, the J end by 5 bases, with 9 bases between. The CDR3 is 15 residues long. Germline V lookup: CDR1 SGHRS, CDR2 YFSETQ. The CDR3 DNA sequence: TGCGCCAGCAGCTTGGACAGGGTGAATAATTCACCCCTCCACTTT. Amino acids: CASSLDRVNNSPLHF. Looking up the rest from reference TRBV5-1 and TRBJ1-6 gives the full variable domain: KAGVTQTPRYLIKTRGQQVTLSCSPISGHRSVSWYQQTPGQGLQFLFEYFSETQRNKGNFPGRFSGRQFSNSRSEMNVSTLELGDSALYLCASSLDRVNNSPLHFGNGTRLTVT.

The CDR3, as DNA: TGTGCCAGCAGTGAAGGGGCTAGCGGGGCTGACTCCTACAATGAGCAGTTCTTC. This translates into CASSEGASGADSYNEQFF. The V call is TRBV25-1, the J call TRBJ2-1; 9 positions agree with TRBD2. Germline CDR1 and CDR2: MGHDK and SYGVNS. The CDR3 contains 18 residues. The junction had 8 bases not matched to a gene; V was cut back by 2 bases and J by 0 bases.

This clonotype was seen ten or more times. The gene calls are TRBV14 and TRBJ2-7; D not certain. Germline CDR1 is SGHDN and CDR2 is FVKESK. CDR3 size: 13 residues. Trimming shortened V by 1 base and J by 4 bases, and 8 bases separated the two germline ends. In nucleotides, the CDR3 is TGTGCCAGCAGCCAAGTGTCAGATTACGAGCAGTACTTC. Its protein product is CASSQVSDYEQYF. Drawing the rest from reference TRBV14 and TRBJ2-7, the complete variable domain is EAGVTQFPSHSVIEKGQTVTLRCDPISGHDNLYWYRRVMGKEIKFLLHFVKESKQDESGMPNNRFLAERTGGTYSTLKVQPAELEDSGVYFCASSQVSDYEQYFGPGTRLTVT.

In this sample, this clonotype turned up many times. This chain joins TRBV5-1 and TRBJ1-1; D gene ambiguous. Looked up from germline, CDR1 is SGHRS and CDR2 is YFSETQ. The germline V and J ends were trimmed by 7 bases and 5 bases, with 15 bases remaining between them. This CDR3 has 13 amino acids. The CDR3 is CASHTGPATEAFF. CDR3 in DNA: TGCGCCAGCCATACGGGTCCCGCGACTGAAGCTTTCTTT. The whole variable domain, remainder taken from reference TRBV5-1 and TRBJ1-1, is KAGVTQTPRYLIKTRGQQVTLSCSPISGHRSVSWYQQTPGQGLQFLFEYFSETQRNKGNFPGRFSGRQFSNSRSEMNVSTLELGDSALYLCASHTGPATEAFFGQGTRLTVV.

This clonotype was counted at least ten times. This chain uses TRBV11-2 with TRBJ1-3; 7 positions match TRBD1. This CDR3 contains 16 residues. CDR1 and CDR2 (germline): SGHAT, FQNNGV. The junction had 7 bases not matched to a gene; V was cut back by 5 bases and J by 0 bases. CDR3 DNA: TGTGCCAGCAGCGCGCTACAGGGGAACTCTGGAAACACCATATATTTT. Its protein is CASSALQGNSGNTIYF.

This clonotype was found many times. This sequence joins TRBV30 and TRBJ1-3; weak D call: TRBD1 (5 bases). This CDR3 contains 12 residues. Germline V lookup: CDR1 GTSNPN, CDR2 SVGIG (reference sequence). Trimming pared 5 bases from V and 7 bases from J, leaving 12 bases between. CDR3 region: CAWSGPPNTIYF. As DNA, the CDR3 is TGTGCCTGGTCGGGACCACCTAACACCATATATTTT.

This clonotype appeared a few times. This sequence joins TRBV9 and TRBJ1-6; 8 bases match TRBD1. The CDR3 is 14 residues long. Germline lookup yields CDR1 SGDLS and CDR2 YYNGEE. The V and J ends lost 4 bases and 8 bases, in that order; junction bases with no gene match: 5. As DNA, the CDR3 is TGTGCCAGCAGCCCTGACAGGGGTCATTCACCCCTCCACTTT. Amino acid sequence: CASSPDRGHSPLHF.

This clonotype was detected only a few times. V and J are TRBV5-5 and TRBJ1-1; D is possibly TRBD1 (6 bases). The germline V gene has CDR1 SGHKS and CDR2 YYEKEE (reference sequence). V shed 0 bases and J shed 4 bases, with 13 bases lying between them. The CDR3 loop spans 15 amino acids. The DNA for the CDR3 is TGTGCCAGCAGCTTGGACAGGGAGGTGAGCACTGAAGCTTTCTTT. Its protein product is CASSLDREVSTEAFF.

V and J are TRBV20-1 and TRBJ2-7, with 10 bases that match TRBD2. J was trimmed by 3 bases and V by 3 bases; bases with no gene match: 2. The length of the CDR3 is 13 residues. Looked up from germline, CDR1 is DFQATT and CDR2 is SNEGSKA (reference sequence). CDR3 amino acids: CSASSGRRYEQYF. The CDR3 region has the DNA TGCAGTGCTAGTAGCGGGAGGCGCTACGAGCAGTACTTC.

This clonotype has at least ten counts. The chain has TRBV9 and TRBJ1-4; D gene ambiguous. Trimming cost V 2 bases and J 4 bases, with 12 bases left between them. The germline gives CDR1 SGDLS, CDR2 YYNGEE. The CDR3 totals 15 residues. The CDR3 nucleotides read TGTGCCAGCAGCGTCGAGAACAGCTTTAATGAAAAACTGTTTTTT. The encoded protein is CASSVENSFNEKLFF.

This clonotype was detected ten times or more. J is TRBJ2-6 and V is TRBV28; the match to TRBD1 covers 11 bases. J lost 4 bases, V lost 6 bases, and 2 bases had no gene match. Germline V gene sequence: CDR1 MDHEN, CDR2 SYDVKM. The CDR3 covers 15 residues. CDR3 region: CASRDRGLGANVLTF. For the CDR3, the DNA is TGTGCCAGCAGGGACAGGGGGCTAGGGGCCAACGTCCTGACTTTC. Drawing the rest from reference TRBV28 and TRBJ2-6, the complete variable domain is DVKVTQSSRYLVKRTGEKVFLECVQDMDHENMFWYRQDPGLGLRLIYFSYDVKMKEKGDIPEGYSVSREKKERFSLILESASTNQTSMYLCASRDRGLGANVLTFGAGSRLTVL.

V and J are TRBV15 and TRBJ2-7; 10 nucleotides match TRBD2. This CDR3 spans 14 amino acids. Germline V CDR1 and CDR2: LNHNV, YYDKDF (reference sequence). After removal of 3 bases from V and 5 bases from J, the junction contained 4 bases not matched to a gene. The CDR3 DNA reads as TGTGCCACCAGCAGCCTAGCGGGAGTCGACGAGCAGTACTTC. Protein: CATSSLAGVDEQYF.

This clonotype was counted only a few times. A much larger clone differs from this one at a single base, so this may be a read error. The chain links TRBV9 to TRBJ2-1, with D perhaps given as TRBD1 or TRBD2 (5 bases each). Germline V CDR1 and CDR2: SGDLS, YYNGEE. The CDR3 runs 15 residues. Trimming cost V 3 bases and J 6 bases, with 16 bases left between them. The CDR3 loop is CASSAPGPLGNEQFF. The CDR3 DNA is TGTGCCAGCAGCGCCCCGGGGCCGCTAGGCAATGAGCAGTTCTTC.

This clonotype was picked up a small number of times. The gene calls are TRBV4-2 and TRBJ2-1; maybe TRBD2 (5 bases). The V gene's germline CDR1 is LGHNA and CDR2 YNFKEQ. Trimming cost V 2 bases and J 0 bases, with 8 bases left between them. The CDR3 sequence is 15 residues long. The CDR3 region is CASSQPSYSYNEQFF. In DNA, the CDR3 is TGTGCCAGCAGCCAACCTAGCTACTCCTACAATGAGCAGTTCTTC.

This clonotype appeared many times. The chain links TRBV28 to TRBJ1-2; D unclear. Germline V gene data show CDR1 as MDHEN and CDR2 as SYDVKM. Trimming took off 5 bases at V and 6 bases at J, with 19 bases between the two ends. CDR3 size: 15 residues. The CDR3 here is CASSLYSSPIHGYTF. For the CDR3, the DNA is TGTGCCAGCAGTCTTTATAGTTCACCCATTCATGGCTACACCTTC.

This clonotype was observed a handful of times. The J gene is TRBJ1-3, the V gene TRBV6-4; unclear D gene. This CDR3 is built from 15 residues. V gave up 5 bases and J gave up 5 bases, with 16 bases separating them. CDR1 and CDR2 (germline): MRHNA, SNTAGT. The CDR3 bases are TGTGCCAGCAGTCCCCTTCAAAGGAGCAGAAACACCATATATTTT. Amino acids: CASSPLQRSRNTIYF.

This clonotype came up a few times. This may be a read error, as it is one base from a much larger clone. The J gene is TRBJ2-5, the V gene TRBV2, with D perhaps matching TRBD2 (6 bases). The CDR3 extends over 13 amino acids. Germline V gene lookup returns CDR1 SNHLY and CDR2 FYNNEI. This chain's CDR3 is CVSNQGGEETQYF. In DNA form, the CDR3 reads TGTGTCAGCAATCAGGGAGGCGAGGAGACCCAGTACTTC.

This clonotype was seen many times. CDR3 in amino acids: CASSEVDYGYTF. The CDR3 region has the DNA TGTGCCAGCAGTGAAGTTGACTATGGCTACACCTTC. The genes are TRBV6-1 and TRBJ1-2; D is unclear. Germline V gives CDR1 MNHNS, CDR2 SASEGT. The CDR3 is 12 residues long. With 1 base removed from V and 3 bases from J, the gap between germline ends came to 3 bases.

The CDR3 protein is CSARGFERVHEQYF. The CDR3 nucleotides are TGCAGTGCTAGAGGGTTCGAAAGGGTTCACGAGCAGTACTTC. This chain links TRBV20-1 with TRBJ2-7; D gene ambiguous. The V gene lost 1 base and the J gene lost 5 bases, with 15 bases spanning the gap. The CDR3 spans 14 residues. CDR1 and CDR2 (germline): DFQATT, SNEGSKA (reference sequence).

This clonotype was counted at least ten times. V and J are TRBV25-1 and TRBJ2-1; TRBD1 matches at 11 bases. V dropped 4 bases and J dropped 6; count of bases not matched to a gene: 14. Germline lookup yields CDR1 MGHDK and CDR2 SYGVNS. This CDR3 is built from 18 residues. The CDR3 region has the DNA TGTGCCAGCAGTGCCTTTCCGAGGGGACAGGGGGTGCCCAATGAGCAGTTCTTC. The encoded protein is CASSAFPRGQGVPNEQFF.

V is TRBV2 and J is TRBJ1-2, with D hard to call. This CDR3 has 14 residues. Germline V gives CDR1 SNHLY, CDR2 FYNNEI. V dropped 1 base and J dropped 4 bases, with 10 bases sitting between them. The CDR3 sequence: CASSEGIVAYGYTF. CDR3 nucleotide sequence: TGTGCCAGCAGTGAAGGGATAGTGGCCTATGGCTACACCTTC.

This clonotype was observed a handful of times. The chain uses TRBV29-1 and TRBJ2-1; TRBD2 matches 14 bases. CDR1 and CDR2 (germline): SQVTM, ANQGSEA. This CDR3 is built from 15 residues. J was trimmed by 7 bases and V by 5 bases; bases with no gene match: 7. The CDR3 is CSVMRLAGGLNEQFF. The CDR3 DNA reads TGCAGCGTTATGAGACTAGCGGGAGGGCTAAATGAGCAGTTCTTC.

This rearrangement joins TRBV4-1 to TRBJ2-5; 7 nucleotides align to TRBD1. V lost 0 bases, J lost 5 bases, and 12 bases stayed unmatched. The CDR3 consists of 17 residues. Germline loops: CDR1 MGHRA, CDR2 YSYEKL. CDR3 region: CASSQEGGQIVVETQYF. The DNA of the CDR3 is TGCGCCAGCAGCCAAGAAGGGGGACAGATAGTAGTGGAGACCCAGTACTTC.

As for this clonotype: A much larger clonotype is one base distant, so this may be a read error. The chain couples TRBV15 to TRBJ1-5; D gene ambiguous. This CDR3 is 13 amino acids long. Germline V gene sequence: CDR1 LNHNV, CDR2 YYDKDF (reference sequence). The CDR3 reads CAASRDLDQPQHF. CDR3 DNA sequence: TGTGCCGCCAGCAGAGATCTAGATCAGCCCCAGCATTTT.